This record looks at one T cell receptor beta chain sequence and its context. The sample originates from a study of blood T cell repertoires in COVID-19. Study background: Material from acute and convalescent COVID-19 was sourced from the United States, Italy and Spain. Sources were T cells, B-cell-depleted T cells, or PBMCs; the material itself was cDNA or gDNA.

Authors' processing steps: For nucleated cells, counts were estimated from reference gene primer amplification. The assay was immunoSEQ multiplex PCR, and TCRdb's table has in-frame clones only and misses some. D and trimming come from the DNA, and the V and J calls and clone size come from that table. The sample gives under 300,000 clones, more than 70% of which show up once; 2% to 2.5% is in the top ten. The germline V and J ends were trimmed by 4 bases and 2 bases, with 8 bases remaining between them. CDR1 and CDR2 from the germline V gene are LGHNT and FRNRAP. The CDR3 is 14 residues long. This sequence originates from a woman between 35 and 50 years old who had recovered from COVID-19. Sequenced: peripheral blood. The genes are TRBV12-5 and TRBJ2-2; TRBD2 is a possible D gene (5 bases). The CDR3 sequence is CASGSGVNTGELFF. In nucleotides, the CDR3 is TGTGCTAGTGGTTCCGGGGTTAACACCGGGGAGCTGTTTTTT.